This record looks at one T cell receptor beta chain sequence and its context. The repertoire was sequenced with immunoSEQ multiplex PCR; TCRdb's copy has only in-frame clones and lacks some. There are 75,000 to 95,000 clones in the sample; approximately 92% occur only once, and around 2% lies in the top ten. The sample comes from a study of T cell changes during pregnancy in multiple sclerosis. V was trimmed by 0 bases and J by 3 bases, leaving 3 bases between them. CDR3 length equals 12 residues. In germline, CDR1 is SGHAT, CDR2 FQNNGV. Sequences were derived from peripheral blood, sampled after pregnancy. The receptor comes from a female donor with multiple sclerosis, enrolled in a pregnancy study. The J gene is TRBJ2-7, the V gene TRBV11-2; D remains unclear. In nucleotides, the CDR3 is TGTGCCAGCAGCTTAGACAGCTACGAGCAGTACTTC. Translated, it gives CASSLDSYEQYF.